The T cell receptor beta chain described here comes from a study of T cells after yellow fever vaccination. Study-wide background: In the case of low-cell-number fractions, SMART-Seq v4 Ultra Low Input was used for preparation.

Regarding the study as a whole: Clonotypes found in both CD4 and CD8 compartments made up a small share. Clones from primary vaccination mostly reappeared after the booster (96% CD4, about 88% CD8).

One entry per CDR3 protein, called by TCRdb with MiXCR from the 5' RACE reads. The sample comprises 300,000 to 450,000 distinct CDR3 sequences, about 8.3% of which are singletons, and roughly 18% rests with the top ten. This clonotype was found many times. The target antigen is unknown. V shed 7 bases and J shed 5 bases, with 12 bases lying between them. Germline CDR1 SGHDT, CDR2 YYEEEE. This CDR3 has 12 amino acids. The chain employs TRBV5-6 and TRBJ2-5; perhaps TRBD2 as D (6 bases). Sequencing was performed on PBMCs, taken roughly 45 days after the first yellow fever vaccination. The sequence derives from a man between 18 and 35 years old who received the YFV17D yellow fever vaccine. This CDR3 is CASGGTVETQYF. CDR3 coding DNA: TGTGCCAGCGGCGGGACGGTGGAGACCCAGTACTTC.